Listed here are 27 T cell receptor beta chains from one sample, sequenced in a study of CD8+CD57+ T cells in acquired aplastic anemia. The TCR beta profiling, which covered VDJ combination and CDR3 sequence, was carried out using genomic DNA as the template. TCRdb re-called the reads through MiXCR, storing one row per CDR3 protein. The sample shows 100,000 to 150,000 distinct CDR3 sequences, 48% of them seen only once. Sequencing was done on a sample of sorted CD4+, CD8+, or CD8+CD57+ T cells (not recorded which) from PBMCs. The origin of the receptors is a human donor in good health, serving as a control.

A note on this clonotype: This is likely a read error, given that the CDR3 carries no conserved phenylalanine or tryptophan at its end. The chain uses TRBV2 and TRBJ1-1; 10 bases line up with TRBD1. The germline gives CDR1 SNHLY, CDR2 FYNNEI. CDR3 length equals 14 residues. Trimming removed 5 bases from V and 5 bases from J; junction bases left unmatched: 5. CDR3 bases: TGTGCCAGCAGTTTGGACAGGGGGAAAACTGAAGCTTTCCTT. This gives the protein CASSLDRGKTEAFL.

This clonotype was detected ten times or more. The chain combines TRBV18 with TRBJ1-2; D is perhaps TRBD1 (5 bases). This CDR3 has 13 residues. V was shortened by 0 bases and J by 10 bases, with 12 bases between the two germline ends. Germline CDR1 KGHSH, CDR2 LQKENI. The CDR3 DNA sequence: TGTGCCAGCTCACCACCGGGGGGTCCCGTCTACACCTTC. This encodes CASSPPGGPVYTF. Using reference TRBV18 and TRBJ1-2 for the parts outside the CDR3, the full variable domain is NAGVMQNPRHLVRRRGQEARLRCSPMKGHSHVYWYRQLPEEGLKFMVYLQKENIIDESGMPKERFSAEFPKEGPSILRIQQVVRGDSAAYFCASSPPGGPVYTFGSGTRLTVV.

The chain links TRBV29-1 to TRBJ1-5; no clear D. This CDR3 contains 12 residues. Per germline, CDR1 SQVTM and CDR2 ANQGSEA. The V end lost 7 bases, the J end lost 6 bases, and 13 bases lay between the germline ends. Here the CDR3 reads CSAAGQGQPQHF. CDR3 nucleotide sequence: TGCAGCGCCGCTGGCCAAGGTCAGCCCCAGCATTTT.

The chain combines TRBV10-1 with TRBJ2-7; 8 bases align to TRBD1. The CDR3 length is 17 residues. Germline V lookup: CDR1 WNHNN, CDR2 SYGVQD (reference sequence). Unmatched junction bases numbered 11, after V lost 4 bases and J lost 0 bases. The DNA for the CDR3 is TGCGCCAGCAGTGGGTCTAAAGGGACAGGTGACTCCTACGAGCAGTACTTC. Residues: CASSGSKGTGDSYEQYF.

This clonotype appeared a single time. The chain has TRBV15 and TRBJ2-7, with TRBD1 identical over 10 bases. With 0 bases clipped from V and 6 bases from J, the junction kept 5 bases outside the gene matches. CDR1 is LNHNV and CDR2 is YYDKDF in the germline V gene (reference sequence). The CDR3 runs to 15 residues. In DNA, the CDR3 is TGTGCCACCAGCAGAGAGGACAGGGGGAATCTCGAGCAGTACTTC. Amino acid sequence: CATSREDRGNLEQYF.

This rearrangement joins TRBV2 to TRBJ2-3; D may be TRBD1 or TRBD2 (6 bases each). The V and J ends lost 5 bases and 8 bases respectively, with 14 bases between them. From germline, CDR1 is SNHLY and CDR2 FYNNEI. CDR3 length equals 13 residues. CDR3 nucleotides: TGTGCCAGCAGTACCGGAGGGGGTGTTACGCAGTATTTT. It is translated as CASSTGGGVTQYF. The variable domain in full, with the rest retrieved from reference TRBV2 and TRBJ2-3, is EPEVTQTPSHQVTQMGQEVILRCVPISNHLYFYWYRQILGQKVEFLVSFYNNEISEKSEIFDDQFSVERPDGSNFTLKIRSTKLEDSAMYFCASSTGGGVTQYFGPGTRLTVL.

The rearrangement joins TRBV5-5 to TRBJ1-1; perhaps TRBD1 as D (5 bases). The CDR3 sequence is 15 residues long. V lost 0 bases and J 5 bases, leaving 14 bases between the germline ends. The germline V gene has CDR1 SGHKS and CDR2 YYEKEE (reference sequence). The CDR3: CASSLVLTEGTEAFF. CDR3 bases: TGTGCCAGCAGCTTGGTTCTAACAGAGGGGACTGAAGCTTTCTTT.

This clonotype has a count of ten or more. An end of the junction does not agree with germline; a read error may underlie this. The V and J genes are TRBV15 and TRBJ1-1; TRBD1 matches 7 bases. The germline V gene encodes CDR1 LNHNV and CDR2 YYDKDF (reference sequence). This CDR3 is 16 amino acids long. The CDR3 sequence is CATSRDHRGLNTEALF. Written as DNA, the CDR3 is TGTGCCACCAGCAGGGATCACAGGGGATTGAACACTGAAGCTCTCTTT.

The chain combines TRBV11-2 with TRBJ2-1; 11 nucleotides agree with TRBD1. This CDR3 has 16 amino acids. After removal of 5 bases from V and 0 bases from J, the junction contained 3 bases not matched to a gene. Germline V lookup: CDR1 SGHAT, CDR2 FQNNGV. The CDR3: CASSEDRGLSYNEQFF. CDR3 DNA: TGTGCCAGCAGCGAGGACAGGGGGCTCTCCTACAATGAGCAGTTCTTC.

The chain links TRBV11-1 to TRBJ2-7; D might be TRBD2 (6 bases). This CDR3 region has 15 residues. Trimming removed 1 base at V and 3 bases at J, with 13 bases between. Per germline, CDR1 SGHAT and CDR2 FQDESV (reference sequence). The CDR3 loop is CASSLGPGDFYEQYF. The CDR3 DNA reads as TGTGCCAGCAGCTTAGGTCCCGGGGACTTCTACGAGCAGTACTTC.

The gene calls are TRBV19 and TRBJ2-5, with D unclear. This CDR3 is built from 14 residues. CDR1 and CDR2 from the germline V gene are LNHDA and SQIVND (reference sequence). V lost 8 bases and J lost 7, with 20 bases in between. The CDR3 DNA is TGTGCCAGTGCTCAGGCAGACGATGTGGGGACCCAGTACTTC. It encodes CASAQADDVGTQYF.

The chain links TRBV19 to TRBJ1-5, with 10 bases fitting TRBD1. The ends lost 6 bases at V and 3 bases at J; junction bases unmatched: 2. Germline V gene data show CDR1 as LNHDA and CDR2 as SQIVND (reference sequence). This CDR3 region has 14 residues. The CDR3 nucleotides read TGTGCCAGTAGGACAGGGGGCGTCAATCAGCCCCAGCATTTT. It yields the protein CASRTGGVNQPQHF.

This clonotype was seen once. The chain joins TRBV7-3 to TRBJ2-1, with D possibly TRBD1 on 5 matching bases. The ends were cut back, 6 bases at V and 6 bases at J, with 12 bases in the middle. The CDR3 is 13 amino acids. Germline values: CDR1 SGHTA, CDR2 FQGTGA. CDR3 sequence reads: CASSSQGPNEQFF. The CDR3 DNA is TGTGCCAGCAGTTCGCAGGGCCCCAATGAGCAGTTCTTC.

V usage is TRBV10-3 and J usage is TRBJ1-3, with 8 bases identical to TRBD1. Trimming took 6 bases from V and 5 from J; bases not matched to a gene: 9. This CDR3 has 15 residues. In germline, CDR1 is ENHRY, CDR2 SYGVKD. This CDR3 reads CAISDPGQGRNTIYF. The CDR3, as DNA: TGTGCCATCAGCGACCCCGGACAGGGCAGAAACACCATATATTTT.

This chain connects TRBV20-1 to TRBJ2-7, with 9 bases lining up with TRBD2. CDR1 is DFQATT, CDR2 SNEGSKA, per germline (reference sequence). V lost 3 bases to trimming and J lost 0 bases; unmatched junction nucleotides: 0. The CDR3 contains 13 residues. The CDR3 sequence is CSASSGSSYEQYF. CDR3 nucleotide sequence: TGCAGTGCTAGTAGCGGGAGCTCCTACGAGCAGTACTTC.

This rearrangement joins TRBV19 to TRBJ1-1; a weak D match, TRBD1 (6 bases). Trimming shortened V by 3 bases and J by 8 bases, and 22 bases separated the two germline ends. The CDR3 totals 16 residues. Per germline, CDR1 LNHDA and CDR2 SQIVND (reference sequence). CDR3 nucleotides: TGTGCCAGTAGTATGACCCGAGGCCGGGACATCTTCGAAGCTTTCTTT. Protein product: CASSMTRGRDIFEAFF.

In its sample, this clonotype was seen many times. One junction end does not reproduce the germline sequence, and a read error may be involved. The chain is built from TRBV3-1 and TRBJ1-2; D gene unclear. CDR1 and CDR2 from the germline V gene are LGHDT and YNNKEL (reference sequence). The CDR3 has 12 residues. The CDR3 bases are TGTGCCAGCAGCCAAGAGGGCACCCTGAGATCCTTC. Its translation is CASSQEGTLRSF.

The V call is TRBV5-1, the J call TRBJ2-2; D tentatively reads TRBD1 or TRBD2 (6 bases each). The CDR3 length is 15 residues. V lost 6 bases and J lost 2, with 14 bases in between. CDR1 and CDR2 from the germline V gene are SGHRS and YFSETQ. The CDR3, as DNA: TGCGCCAGCACCCCCGGGGGCCCCAACACCGGGGAGCTGTTTTTT. Translation gives CASTPGGPNTGELFF. Combining the CDR3 with reference TRBV5-1 and TRBJ2-2 gives the whole variable domain KAGVTQTPRYLIKTRGQQVTLSCSPISGHRSVSWYQQTPGQGLQFLFEYFSETQRNKGNFPGRFSGRQFSNSRSEMNVSTLELGDSALYLCASTPGGPNTGELFFGEGSRLTVL.

This clonotype has at least ten counts. The chain links TRBV7-9 to TRBJ1-1; possibly TRBD1 for D (6 bases). Trimming stripped 1 base from V and 2 bases from J, with 11 bases between. This CDR3 has 15 residues. The germline V gene has CDR1 SEHNR and CDR2 FQNEAQ (reference sequence). CDR3 bases: TGTGCCAGCAGCTTAGTAGGGGGGTCCAACACTGAAGCTTTCTTT. This translates into CASSLVGGSNTEAFF.

This rearrangement joins TRBV20-1 to TRBJ2-7; 8 bases align to TRBD1. CDR1 and CDR2 from the germline V gene are DFQATT and SNEGSKA (reference sequence). The J segment lost 6 bases and the V segment lost 0 bases, leaving 7 bases of the junction unmatched. The CDR3 has 14 residues. CDR3 region: CSAREDRVTPEQYF. The CDR3 DNA follows: TGCAGTGCTAGAGAGGACAGGGTAACACCCGAGCAGTACTTC.

This clonotype was detected many times. The chain uses TRBV5-1 and TRBJ2-1; 7 bases are a match to TRBD1. J was trimmed by 7 bases and V by 0 bases; bases with no gene match: 10. Germline CDR1 reads SGHRS; CDR2 reads YFSETQ. The length of the CDR3 is 16 residues. This chain's CDR3 is CASSLAGQVLVNEQFF. CDR3 DNA sequence: TGCGCCAGCAGCTTGGCCGGACAGGTCCTCGTAAATGAGCAGTTCTTC.

This clonotype showed up just a few times. The chain recombines TRBV29-1 with TRBJ2-6, with a possible D match to TRBD2 (6 bases). The V gene's germline CDR1 is SQVTM and CDR2 ANQGSEA. The CDR3 sequence is 14 residues long. V was shortened by 1 base and J by 2 bases, with 6 bases between the two germline ends. CDR3 coding DNA: TGCAGCGTTGAAGGCGGGGCTGGGGCCAACGTCCTGACTTTC. Translated: CSVEGGAGANVLTF.

This clonotype was observed at least ten times. This chain uses TRBV11-1 with TRBJ2-2, with 7 bases matching TRBD1. The CDR3 runs 17 residues. V lost 5 bases to trimming and J lost 4 bases; unmatched junction nucleotides: 13. Germline CDR1 is SGHAT and CDR2 is FQDESV (reference sequence). The CDR3 spells CASSLLPGTDSTGELFF. DNA of the CDR3: TGTGCCAGCAGCCTCCTCCCAGGGACAGATTCCACCGGGGAGCTGTTTTTT.

The rearrangement links TRBV5-1 to TRBJ2-7, with D maybe TRBD2 (5 bases). This CDR3 comprises 13 residues. V was clipped by 7 bases and J by 5 bases, with 16 bases between them. Germline CDR1 reads SGHRS; CDR2 reads YFSETQ. CDR3 amino acids: CASGPGVNHEQYF. The CDR3 DNA is TGCGCCAGCGGCCCCGGGGTGAACCACGAGCAGTACTTC.

The chain uses TRBV24-1 and TRBJ1-5; D gene uncertain. Germline lookup yields CDR1 KGHDR and CDR2 SFDVKD. V was cut by 4 bases and J by 0 bases, with 6 bases left in between. The CDR3 loop spans 14 amino acids. CDR3 in amino acids: CATSESDSNQPQHF. CDR3 nucleotides: TGTGCCACCAGTGAGTCGGATAGCAATCAGCCCCAGCATTTT.

Comment on this clonotype: With a much larger clone just one base away, this may be a read error. Here the CDR3 DNA reads TGTGCCGGTAGTAAGGGGGGGCTTGGAAACACCATATATTTT. Translating gives CAGSKGGLGNTIYF. The chain carries TRBV19 and TRBJ1-3, with D perhaps matching TRBD1 (6 bases). The CDR3 sequence is 14 residues long. Per the germline V gene, CDR1 is LNHDA and CDR2 is SQIVND (reference sequence).

This clonotype was recorded many times. A much larger clone differs by one base, so this may be a read error. The genes are TRBV9 and TRBJ1-6; no firm D call. This CDR3 is 14 amino acids long. Germline V gene lookup returns CDR1 SGDLS and CDR2 YYNGEE. CDR3 DNA: TGTGCCAGCAGCGTAGTGCCCTATAATTCACCCCTCCGCTTT. This gives the protein CASSVVPYNSPLRF.